The sequence of this TCR beta chain was determined in a study of blood T cell repertoires in COVID-19 (dated by TCRdb to the early 2020s). Some background on the complete study: The collaborator samples originated in the United States, Italy and Spain and spanned the acute and convalescent phases of COVID-19. The repertoires were released in a freely available public database intended as a resource for research on the immune response to SARS-CoV-2. Samples came from the ongoing ImmuneRACE study (first 160 participants) plus 1,254 subjects from 6 global collaborators. HLA class I and class II types, where available, came from metadata supplied by the sample provider rather than from assay-based typing. The sample metadata nearly always contained a de-identified subject ID, COVID-19 status, age in years and sex. The dataset comprised deeply sampled blood TCRbeta repertoires from subjects exposed to, actively infected with, or recovered from COVID-19. The material from the prospective study consisted of cDNA or gDNA derived from T cells, B-cell-depleted T cells, or PBMCs.

The paper as a whole reports these results and caveats: Clinical and demographic metadata were provided uncurated, with the amount varying by source and participant.

The germline ends are 13 bases apart after V is trimmed by 5 bases and J by 2 bases. CDR1 and CDR2 are read off the germline V gene (reference sequence) as SEHNR and FQNEAQ. From its cysteine to its phenylalanine, the CDR3 spans 15 amino acids. Left in the record is the CDR3 DNA by itself, 45 bases read in frame from the first base. Collaborating institutions collected whole blood in K2EDTA tubes following their own protocols. For TCRbeta analysis, collaborators shipped samples as frozen whole blood, isolated PBMCs, or DNA extracted from either of those sample types. TCRbeta CDR3 regions were amplified from genomic DNA by means of the immunoSEQ Assay, a bias-controlled multiplex PCR. The authors processed their data as follows. Nucleated cell counts per sample were estimated from amplification of reference gene primers within the assay. To quantify the absolute abundance of each unique TCRbeta CDR3 rearrangement, sequence reads were collapsed and filtered. For each sample, productive Simpson clonality was calculated by taking the square root of Simpson's diversity index across productive rearrangements. TCRdb mirrors the immuneACCESS table, restricted to in-frame sequences. Some clones are absent from its copies; in checked studies, under half trace to an unresolved V gene, and the reason for the others is unknown. The D gene and trimming were derived from the DNA, and the V and J assignments and clone size from that table. Here the sample has roughly 59,000 clones; 65% to 85% occur a single time. In total, the top ten clones hold approximately 6.4% of the sample.

Regarding this clone: Its antigen is still unknown. No quality values exist for individual bases; no much larger clone is one base distant.

The origin of this receptor is a woman between 45 and 60 years old with active or convalescent COVID-19. The sequence joins TRBV7-9 to TRBJ2-1; no D gene can be assigned with confidence. Sequencing was done on a sample of peripheral blood. CDR3 protein: CASSRRVGTYNEQFF. The nucleotide sequence is given as TGTGCCAGCAGCCGCCGGGTCGGCACCTACAATGAGCAGTTCTTC. Beyond the CDR3, the reference TRBV7-9 and TRBJ2-1 genes provide the residues; the full variable domain reads: DTGVSQNPRHKITKRGQNVTFRCDPISEHNRLYWYRQTLGQGPEFLTYFQNEAQLEKSRLLSDRFSAERPKGSFSTLEIQRTEQGDSAMYLCASSRRVGTYNEQFFGPGTRLTVL.